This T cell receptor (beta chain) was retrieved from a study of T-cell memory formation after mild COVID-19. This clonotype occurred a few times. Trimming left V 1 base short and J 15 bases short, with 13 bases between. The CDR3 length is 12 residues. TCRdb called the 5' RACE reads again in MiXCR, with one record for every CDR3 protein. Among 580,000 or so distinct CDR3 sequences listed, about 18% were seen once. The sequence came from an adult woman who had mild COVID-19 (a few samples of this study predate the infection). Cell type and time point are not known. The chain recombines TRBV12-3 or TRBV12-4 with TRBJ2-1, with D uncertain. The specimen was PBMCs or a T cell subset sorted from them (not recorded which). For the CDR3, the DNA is TGTGCCAGCAGTTTAGATAGGAAACCTCTGTTCTTC. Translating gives CASSLDRKPLFF.